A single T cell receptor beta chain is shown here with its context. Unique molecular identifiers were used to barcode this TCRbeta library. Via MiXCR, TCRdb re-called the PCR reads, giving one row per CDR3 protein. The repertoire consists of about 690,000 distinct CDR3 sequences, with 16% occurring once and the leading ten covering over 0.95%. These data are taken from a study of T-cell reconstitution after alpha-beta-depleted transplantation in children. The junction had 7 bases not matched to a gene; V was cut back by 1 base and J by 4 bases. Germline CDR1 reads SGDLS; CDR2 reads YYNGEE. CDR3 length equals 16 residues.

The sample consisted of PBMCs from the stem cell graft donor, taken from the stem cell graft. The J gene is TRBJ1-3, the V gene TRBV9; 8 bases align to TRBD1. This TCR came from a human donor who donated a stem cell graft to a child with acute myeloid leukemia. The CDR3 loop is CASSVNPRDRGNTIYF. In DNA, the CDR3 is TGTGCCAGCAGCGTAAACCCACGGGACAGGGGAAACACCATATATTTT.